This note documents a single T cell receptor beta chain sequence. An end of the junction differs from the germline gene, which may be a read error. A primer in the constant region served to generate TCR beta cDNA from 450 to 650 ng of total RNA. The TCR beta library was amplified through three nested multiplex PCR rounds in a modified ARM-PCR procedure. Both of the initial two PCR rounds ran for 10 cycles and employed TRBV1-TRBV30 forward primers alongside a C-beta reverse primer. TCRdb reprocessed the multiplex PCR reads via MiXCR and lists one record per CDR3 protein. The sample has around 26,000 distinct CDR3 sequences, approximately 78% seen once; the top ten hold roughly half. From unsorted bulk tissue weighing roughly 19-34 mg, DNA and RNA were co-extracted. This specimen comes from a study of tumor-infiltrating lymphocytes in primary liver carcinoma. Turning to the study itself: Aged between 30 and 69 years, the patients were men and women.

The CDR3 length is 16 residues. CDR1 and CDR2 (germline): MGHRA, YSYEKL. This receptor was identified in a man aged 40-49 years with primary liver carcinoma and hepatitis B virus infection. V gene TRBV4-1 combines with J gene TRBJ2-1; 8 bases align to TRBD1. Sequenced material: liver tumor tissue from sampling region 3. Subset here: tumor region T3, left-lateral pole. CDR3 residues: CASSQGRGRFYNEQLF. For the CDR3, the DNA is TGCGCCAGTAGCCAAGGCAGGGGGCGTTTTTACAATGAGCAGTTATTC.